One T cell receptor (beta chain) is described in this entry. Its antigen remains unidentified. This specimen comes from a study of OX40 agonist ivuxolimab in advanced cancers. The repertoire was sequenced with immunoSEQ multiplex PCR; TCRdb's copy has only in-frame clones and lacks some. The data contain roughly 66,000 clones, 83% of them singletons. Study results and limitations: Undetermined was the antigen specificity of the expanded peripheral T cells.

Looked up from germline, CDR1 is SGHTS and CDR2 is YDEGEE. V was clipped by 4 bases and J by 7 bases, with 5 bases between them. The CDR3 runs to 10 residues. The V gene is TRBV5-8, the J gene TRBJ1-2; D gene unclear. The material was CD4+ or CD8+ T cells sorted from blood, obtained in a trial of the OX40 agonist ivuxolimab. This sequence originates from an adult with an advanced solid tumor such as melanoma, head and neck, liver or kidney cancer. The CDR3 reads CASSGFGYTF. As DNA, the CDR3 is TGTGCCAGCAGCGGGTTTGGCTACACCTTC. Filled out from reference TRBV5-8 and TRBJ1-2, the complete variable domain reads EAGVTQSPTHLIKTRGQQATLRCSPISGHTSVYWYQQALGLGLQFLLWYDEGEERNRGNFPPRFSGRQFPNYSSELNVNALELEDSALYLCASSGFGYTFGSGTRLTVV.